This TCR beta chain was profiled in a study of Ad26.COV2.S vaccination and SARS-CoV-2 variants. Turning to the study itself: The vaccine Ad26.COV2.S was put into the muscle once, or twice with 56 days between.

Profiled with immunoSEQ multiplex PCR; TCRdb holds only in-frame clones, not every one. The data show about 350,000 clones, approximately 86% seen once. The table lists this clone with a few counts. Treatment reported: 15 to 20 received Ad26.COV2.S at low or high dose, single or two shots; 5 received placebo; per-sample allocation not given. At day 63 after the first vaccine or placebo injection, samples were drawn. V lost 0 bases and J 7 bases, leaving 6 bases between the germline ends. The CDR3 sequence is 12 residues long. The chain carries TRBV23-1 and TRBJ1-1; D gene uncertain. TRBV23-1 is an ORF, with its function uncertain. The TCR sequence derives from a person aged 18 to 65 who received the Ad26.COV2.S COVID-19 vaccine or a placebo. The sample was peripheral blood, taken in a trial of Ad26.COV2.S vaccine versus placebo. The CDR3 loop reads CASSQSVSEAFF. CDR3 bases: TGCGCCAGCAGTCAATCGGTCAGTGAAGCTTTCTTT.